These T cell receptor beta chains were read from a single sample in a study of response to subunit inactivated influenza vaccine. MiXCR was run by TCRdb on the RT-PCR reads, yielding one entry per CDR3 protein. The profile covers about 480,000 distinct CDR3 sequences, with roughly 11% appearing a single time and approximately 12% taken by the ten largest. Sequences were derived from PBMCs from blood, sampled 45 days after vaccination. The receptor source for this set is a man in his forties or fifties who received an inactivated influenza vaccine. The CDR3 runs from the conserved cysteine through the conserved F or W. Fields, in order: clone size, D gene, J gene, V gene, CDR3 length, CDR3 protein, CDR3 DNA. A D gene is named only where the DNA matches it firmly. Clone size, where shown, is once, few, many, or a class for clones that have expanded.

size: few
D: TRBD1
J: TRBJ2-3
V: TRBV5-5
length: 16
CDR3: CASSLFWTGSTDTQYF
DNA: TGTGCCAGCAGCTTGTTTTGGACAGGGAGCACAGATACGCAGTATTTT

size: .
D: TRBD1
J: TRBJ2-2
V: TRBV20-1
length: 16
CDR3: CSARDSHRGTTGELFF
DNA: TGCAGTGCTAGAGACTCACACAGGGGGACCACCGGGGAGCTGTTTTTT

size: .
D: .
J: TRBJ2-1
V: TRBV7-8
length: 13
CDR3: CASSLDLGNEQFF
DNA: TGTGCCAGCAGCCTAGACTTGGGCAATGAGCAGTTCTTC

size: many
D: .
J: TRBJ2-7
V: TRBV5-5
length: 14
CDR3: CASSLEAASYEQYF
DNA: TGTGCCAGCAGCTTGGAGGCAGCCTCCTACGAGCAGTACTTC

size: few
D: .
J: TRBJ2-1
V: TRBV5-1
length: 15
CDR3: CASSLMDSSYNEQFF
DNA: TGCGCCAGCAGCTTGATGGACAGCTCCTACAATGAGCAGTTCTTC

size: .
D: .
J: TRBJ2-5
V: TRBV20-1
length: 14
CDR3: CSARLNIAQETQYF
DNA: TGCAGTGCTAGACTCAACATAGCGCAAGAGACCCAGTACTTC

size: few
D: .
J: TRBJ2-3
V: TRBV20-1
length: 14
CDR3: CSARLAENTDTQYF
DNA: TGCAGTGCTAGACTTGCGGAGAACACAGATACGCAGTATTTT

size: .
D: TRBD2
J: TRBJ2-7
V: TRBV7-9
length: 13
CDR3: CASSFRGVYEQYF
DNA: TGTGCCAGCAGCTTTCGGGGGGTCTACGAGCAGTACTTC

size: .
D: TRBD2
J: TRBJ2-1
V: TRBV20-1
length: 14
CDR3: CSATPAGEYNEQFF
DNA: TGCAGTGCTACGCCAGCGGGAGAGTACAATGAGCAGTTCTTC

size: .
D: .
J: TRBJ1-1
V: TRBV4-2
length: 16
CDR3: CASSQMAGGQNTEAFF
DNA: TGTGCCAGCAGCCAAATGGCCGGGGGACAGAACACTGAAGCTTTCTTT

size: few
D: TRBD1
J: TRBJ2-7
V: TRBV20-1
length: 13
CDR3: CSARFRTGREQYF
DNA: TGCAGTGCTAGATTCCGGACAGGGCGCGAGCAGTACTTC

size: .
D: TRBD2
J: TRBJ2-1
V: TRBV12-3/TRBV12-4
length: 16
CDR3: CASSLGPLADYNEQFF
DNA: TGTGCCAGCAGTTTAGGACCGCTAGCGGACTACAATGAGCAGTTCTTC

size: few
D: .
J: TRBJ2-5
V: TRBV20-1
length: 13
CDR3: CSAPLAGQETQYF
DNA: TGCAGTGCCCCACTAGCTGGGCAAGAGACCCAGTACTTC

size: .
D: .
J: TRBJ2-5
V: TRBV11-1
length: 14
CDR3: CASSFDRRQETQYF
DNA: TGTGCCAGCAGCTTCGACAGGAGACAAGAGACCCAGTACTTC

size: .
D: TRBD2
J: TRBJ2-7
V: TRBV15
length: 14
CDR3: CATSRVREMYEQYF
DNA: TGTGCCACCAGCAGAGTGCGGGAGATGTACGAGCAGTACTTC

size: .
D: .
J: TRBJ2-1
V: TRBV20-1
length: 13
CDR3: CSADRDGRGEQFF
DNA: TGCAGTGCTGATCGGGACGGTCGGGGAGAGCAGTTCTTC

size: .
D: TRBD1
J: TRBJ2-1
V: TRBV3-1
length: 16
CDR3: CASSPGQTGSAGEQFF
DNA: TGTGCCAGCAGCCCAGGTCAGACAGGGTCTGCCGGAGAGCAGTTCTTC

size: few
D: TRBD1
J: TRBJ1-4
V: TRBV18
length: 18
CDR3: CASSTTTGGAKGGEKLFF
DNA: TGTGCCAGCTCAACAACGACAGGGGGCGCGAAGGGTGGCGAAAAACTGTTTTTT

size: many
D: TRBD1
J: TRBJ1-1
V: TRBV6-2/TRBV6-3
length: 17
CDR3: CASSYHYTGAANTEAFF
DNA: TGTGCCAGCAGTTACCATTATACAGGGGCCGCGAACACTGAAGCTTTCTTT

size: .
D: TRBD1
J: TRBJ2-7
V: TRBV7-2
length: 16
CDR3: CASSLSSGTGGYEQYF
DNA: TGTGCCAGCAGCTTATCCTCCGGGACAGGGGGCTACGAGCAGTACTTC

size: many
D: .
J: TRBJ2-7
V: TRBV5-1
length: 12
CDR3: CASSLNDFEQYF
DNA: TGCGCCAGCAGCTTGAATGACTTTGAGCAGTACTTC

size: .
D: .
J: TRBJ2-3
V: TRBV19
length: 14
CDR3: CASSIGGSTDTQYF
DNA: TGTGCCAGTAGTATTGGGGGGAGCACAGATACGCAGTATTTT

size: .
D: TRBD2
J: TRBJ2-2
V: TRBV29-1
length: 16
CDR3: CSVEDRKRGNTGELFF
DNA: TGCAGCGTTGAAGATCGAAAGCGGGGGAACACCGGGGAGCTGTTTTTT

size: many
D: .
J: TRBJ2-1
V: TRBV20-1
length: 17
CDR3: CSAIGGSRGSYYNEQFF
DNA: TGCAGTGCTATAGGAGGGTCGAGGGGGAGCTACTACAATGAGCAGTTCTTC

size: few
D: .
J: TRBJ1-6
V: TRBV20-1
length: 13
CDR3: CSAPLQGNSPLHF
DNA: TGCAGTGCCCCACTCCAAGGGAATTCACCCCTCCACTTT

size: few
D: .
J: TRBJ2-3
V: TRBV4-2
length: 15
CDR3: CASSQDLVASDTQYF
DNA: TGTGCCAGCAGCCAAGATCTCGTAGCTTCGGATACGCAGTATTTT

size: .
D: .
J: TRBJ1-6
V: TRBV4-2
length: 12
CDR3: CASSHENSPLHF
DNA: TGTGCCAGCAGCCACGAGAATTCACCCCTCCACTTT

size: few
D: .
J: TRBJ1-5
V: TRBV4-1
length: 14
CDR3: CASSKPGENQPQHF
DNA: TGCGCCAGCAGCAAGCCAGGGGAAAATCAGCCCCAGCATTTT

size: few
D: .
J: TRBJ2-1
V: TRBV7-9
length: 15
CDR3: CASSISEGSYNEQFF
DNA: TGTGCCAGCAGCATTAGCGAAGGCTCCTACAATGAGCAGTTCTTC

size: few
D: .
J: TRBJ1-5
V: TRBV20-1
length: 14
CDR3: CSAISPQGMHPQHF
DNA: TGCAGTGCTATAAGTCCACAGGGAATGCACCCCCAGCATTTT

size: .
D: TRBD1
J: TRBJ1-1
V: TRBV20-1
length: 12
CDR3: CSATTGGTEAFF
DNA: TGCAGTGCTACCACAGGGGGCACTGAAGCTTTCTTT

size: .
D: .
J: TRBJ1-1
V: TRBV5-1
length: 14
CDR3: CASSPDPGNTEAFF
DNA: TGCGCCAGCAGCCCCGACCCAGGGAACACTGAAGCTTTCTTT